This entry lists 26 T cell receptor beta chains sequenced from one sample in a study of cytomegalovirus exposure and HLA in healthy donors. Primers: 60 Vbeta forward and 13 Jbeta reverse. The assay was immunoSEQ multiplex PCR, and TCRdb's table has in-frame clones only and misses some. Recorded for this sample: 70,000 to 100,000 clones. Sequences were obtained from PBMCs. The source is a girl between 10 and 17 years old in good health and CMV-seropositive.

This chain links TRBV4-3 with TRBJ2-1; tentatively, D is TRBD1 (6 bases). CDR3 length: 16 residues. Germline V gives CDR1 LGHNA, CDR2 YSLEER. Trimming took 0 bases from V and 5 from J, leaving 14 bases between them. The CDR3 nucleotides read TGCGCCAGCAGCCAAGATCGACAGGTTATCGACAATGAGCAGTTCTTC. Protein product: CASSQDRQVIDNEQFF.

The rearrangement joins TRBV18 to TRBJ2-5; the match to TRBD1 covers 7 bases. With V trimmed by 3 bases and J by 6 bases, 10 bases remained unmatched. CDR3 size: 15 residues. CDR1 is KGHSH, CDR2 LQKENI, per germline. CDR3 bases: TGTGCCAGCTCACCGGAACAGAGGGGGCCACAGACCCAGTACTTC. Its protein is CASSPEQRGPQTQYF.

The genes are TRBV7-3 and TRBJ2-4; TRBD2 is a possible D gene (5 bases). V lost 3 bases, J lost 5 bases, and 8 bases lay in between. The CDR3 runs 13 residues. CDR1 SGHTA and CDR2 FQGTGA come from the germline V gene. The CDR3 sequence: CASSFRTENIQYF. The DNA for the CDR3 is TGTGCCAGCAGCTTTCGGACTGAAAACATTCAGTACTTC. The whole variable domain, remainder taken from reference TRBV7-3 and TRBJ2-4, is GAGVSQTPSNKVTEKGKYVELRCDPISGHTALYWYRQSLGQGPEFLIYFQGTGAADDSGLPNDRFFAVRPEGSVSTLKIQRTERGDSAVYLCASSFRTENIQYFGAGTRLSVL.

This sequence joins TRBV9 and TRBJ2-1; D may be TRBD1 (7 bases). Germline values: CDR1 SGDLS, CDR2 YYNGEE. The V end lost 2 bases, the J end lost 9 bases, and 12 bases lay between the germline ends. The CDR3 extends over 13 amino acids. The CDR3 loop is CASSVQGGTEQFF. The CDR3, as DNA: TGTGCCAGCAGCGTGCAGGGGGGCACTGAGCAGTTCTTC.

The V and J genes are TRBV2 and TRBJ1-6; 7 bases match TRBD1. This CDR3 comprises 15 residues. Germline V CDR1 and CDR2: SNHLY, FYNNEI. The V segment lost 6 bases and the J segment 4 bases; nucleotides outside the gene matches: 6. As DNA, the CDR3 is TGTGCCAGCAGGCTCTTACAGGGGTATAATTCACCCCTCCACTTT. Its protein is CASRLLQGYNSPLHF.

This chain uses TRBV5-1 with TRBJ2-3; perhaps TRBD2 as D (7 bases). In germline, CDR1 is SGHRS, CDR2 YFSETQ. There are 16 residues in the CDR3. Trimming took off 4 bases at V and 2 bases at J, with 17 bases between the two ends. The CDR3 sequence is CASSAETGGNTDTQYF. CDR3 nucleotides: TGCGCCAGCAGCGCCGAGACGGGGGGCAACACAGATACGCAGTATTTT.

The chain recombines TRBV7-9 with TRBJ2-2, with 8 bases that match TRBD1. V was clipped by 5 bases and J by 5 bases; unmatched bases: 19. The germline V gene has CDR1 SEHNR and CDR2 FQNEAQ (reference sequence). The CDR3 has 19 residues. The CDR3 nucleotides are TGTGCCAGCAGCCATAGGACAGGGTTTGGTACCTCGTGGACCGGGGAGCTGTTTTTT. Encoded protein: CASSHRTGFGTSWTGELFF. Drawing the rest from reference TRBV7-9 and TRBJ2-2, the complete variable domain is DTGVSQNPRHKITKRGQNVTFRCDPISEHNRLYWYRQTLGQGPEFLTYFQNEAQLEKSRLLSDRFSAERPKGSFSTLEIQRTEQGDSAMYLCASSHRTGFGTSWTGELFFGEGSRLTVL.

This chain links TRBV4-3 with TRBJ2-5; TRBD2 might be the D (5 bases). The germline V and J ends were trimmed by 0 bases and 1 base, with 9 bases remaining between them. The CDR3 consists of 15 residues. Germline V gives CDR1 LGHNA, CDR2 YSLEER. The DNA for the CDR3 is TGCGCCAGCAGCCAAGAGATGCGGGCCCAAGAGACCCAGTACTTC. The encoded protein is CASSQEMRAQETQYF.

This chain links TRBV4-3 with TRBJ2-7; perhaps TRBD2 as D (7 bases). Trimming took 3 bases from V and 6 from J, leaving 15 bases between them. The CDR3 is 14 residues long. Germline V gene data show CDR1 as LGHNA and CDR2 as YSLEER. The CDR3 loop is CASSHSGGSPEQYF. The CDR3 DNA follows: TGCGCCAGCAGCCACTCGGGGGGCAGCCCCGAGCAGTACTTC.

This chain joins TRBV6-4 and TRBJ2-7; 13 bases are a match to TRBD2. Germline V gene sequence: CDR1 MRHNA, CDR2 SNTAGT. J was trimmed by 2 bases and V by 6 bases; bases with no gene match: 4. CDR3 length: 15 amino acids. The CDR3 is CASRVLAGGPYEQYF. CDR3 DNA: TGTGCCAGCAGGGTACTAGCGGGGGGGCCCTACGAGCAGTACTTC.

The chain links TRBV11-2 to TRBJ1-5, with D unclear. The germline V gene encodes CDR1 SGHAT and CDR2 FQNNGV. The CDR3 runs to 14 residues. Trimming took off 5 bases at V and 1 base at J, with 9 bases between the two ends. This chain's CDR3 is CASSPLGSNQPQHF. DNA of the CDR3: TGTGCCAGCAGCCCGCTCGGGAGCAATCAGCCCCAGCATTTT.

The chain links TRBV11-2 to TRBJ2-5; 13 nucleotides match TRBD2. The germline V gene has CDR1 SGHAT and CDR2 FQNNGV. Losses at the gene ends were 4 bases for V and 1 base for J; bases not matched to a gene: 3. This CDR3 has 16 amino acids. The DNA for the CDR3 is TGTGCCAGCAGCTCAGGACTAGCGGGGGCCCAAGAGACCCAGTACTTC. Translated: CASSSGLAGAQETQYF. Full variable domain (remainder filled in from reference TRBV11-2 and TRBJ2-5): EAGVAQSPRYKIIEKRQSVAFWCNPISGHATLYWYQQILGQGPKLLIQFQNNGVVDDSQLPKDRFSAERLKGVDSTLKIQPAKLEDSAVYLCASSSGLAGAQETQYFGPGTRLLVL.

The chain combines TRBV10-3 with TRBJ2-7; weak D call: TRBD1 (5 bases). CDR1 is ENHRY and CDR2 is SYGVKD in the germline V gene. Trimming took 6 bases from V and 3 from J, leaving 15 bases between them. This CDR3 has 14 residues. CDR3 bases: TGTGCCATCAGCTCACCGGACACCAACTACGAGCAGTACGTC. It translates to CAISSPDTNYEQYV.

The J gene is TRBJ1-6, the V gene TRBV6-5; 7 nucleotides align to TRBD1. The ends lost 6 bases at V and 11 bases at J; junction bases unmatched: 13. The V gene's germline CDR1 is MNHEY and CDR2 SVGAGI. The CDR3 is 15 amino acids. The CDR3 bases are TGTGCCAGCAGGACAAGACAGGGCGGAGGGACACCCCTCCACTTT. Translating gives CASRTRQGGGTPLHF.

The J gene is TRBJ1-2, the V gene TRBV25-1; no clear D. The V and J ends lost 5 bases and 7 bases respectively, with 11 bases between them. The CDR3 sequence is 12 residues long. The germline V gene has CDR1 MGHDK and CDR2 SYGVNS. CDR3 coding DNA: TGTGCCAGCAGTCTGAACTCGGGTGGCTACACCTTC. Protein product: CASSLNSGGYTF.

The gene calls are TRBV5-1 and TRBJ2-7; 10 nucleotides agree with TRBD1. The V segment lost 5 bases and the J segment 5 bases; nucleotides outside the gene matches: 7. The CDR3 contains 14 residues. Germline V gives CDR1 SGHRS, CDR2 YFSETQ. The CDR3 sequence: CASSPWDRGDEQYF. Written as DNA, the CDR3 is TGCGCCAGCAGTCCTTGGGACAGGGGTGACGAGCAGTACTTC.

The genes are TRBV2 and TRBJ1-1, with 9 bases that match TRBD1. Trimming cost V 6 bases and J 3 bases; bases outside gene matches: 11. Germline V gene lookup returns CDR1 SNHLY and CDR2 FYNNEI. The CDR3 spans 16 residues. CDR3 sequence reads: CASRDRGDPLYTEAFF. For the CDR3, the DNA is TGTGCCAGCAGGGACAGGGGTGACCCTTTGTACACTGAAGCTTTCTTT.

The chain joins TRBV6-1 to TRBJ2-7; TRBD1 is a possible D gene (5 bases). Germline V lookup: CDR1 MNHNS, CDR2 SASEGT. CDR3 length: 15 residues. V was pared by 2 bases and J by 3 bases, with 14 bases between. The CDR3 coding sequence is TGTGCCAGCAGTGAATCCCCAGGGTGGTACTACGAGCAGTACGTC. Amino acid sequence: CASSESPGWYYEQYV.

The J gene is TRBJ1-6, the V gene TRBV7-2, with TRBD1 as a possible D gene (6 bases). Looked up from germline, CDR1 is SGHTA and CDR2 is FQGNSA. This CDR3 contains 14 residues. V lost 3 bases and J lost 8, with 11 bases in between. The CDR3 is CASSFPDSYSPLHF. The DNA for the CDR3 is TGTGCCAGCAGCTTTCCGGACAGTTATTCACCCCTCCACTTT. Full variable domain (missing parts from reference TRBV7-2 and TRBJ1-6): GAGVSQSPSNKVTEKGKDVELRCDPISGHTALYWYRQSLGQGLEFLIYFQGNSAPDKSGLPSDRFSAERTGGSVSTLTIQRTQQEDSAVYLCASSFPDSYSPLHFGNGTRLTVT.

The rearrangement links TRBV30 to TRBJ1-1, with D hard to call. V gave up 0 bases and J gave up 11 bases, with 10 bases separating them. The CDR3 is made up of 11 amino acids. Germline loops: CDR1 GTSNPN, CDR2 SVGIG (reference sequence). CDR3 in DNA: TGTGCCTGGAGTGTACCCCGGAGGGCTTTCTTT. Residues: CAWSVPRRAFF.

The CDR3 DNA reads as TGCGCCAGCAGTACTCGATCCCAAGAGACCCAGTACTTC. Translation: CASSTRSQETQYF. The chain is built from TRBV10-2 and TRBJ2-5; no definite D call. Per germline, CDR1 WSHSY and CDR2 SAAADI. V shed 5 bases and J shed 1 base, with 8 bases lying between them. This CDR3 has 13 amino acids.

The chain carries TRBV6-5 and TRBJ1-4; possible D gene TRBD1, 6 bases. The CDR3 length is 14 residues. V was cut by 2 bases and J by 8 bases, with 12 bases left in between. Germline V CDR1 and CDR2: MNHEY, SVGAGI. The CDR3 spells CASSYTGSSEKLFF. The CDR3 region has the DNA TGTGCCAGCAGTTACACAGGGTCGAGCGAAAAACTGTTTTTT.

This chain links TRBV29-1 with TRBJ2-3, with a tentative D call TRBD1 (6 bases). This CDR3 comprises 12 residues. CDR1 is SQVTM and CDR2 is ANQGSEA in the germline V gene. Trimming took off 5 bases at V and 1 base at J, with 7 bases between the two ends. This CDR3 reads CSVRQGTDTQYF. The DNA for the CDR3 is TGCAGCGTTCGACAGGGCACAGATACGCAGTATTTT.

About this clone: This specimen includes other DNA sequences encoding the same CDR3. The J gene is TRBJ1-6, the V gene TRBV7-9, with D perhaps matching TRBD1 (5 bases). CDR1 SEHNR and CDR2 FQNEAQ come from the germline V gene (reference sequence). The CDR3 sequence is 14 residues long. V was trimmed by 1 base and J by 7 bases, leaving 8 bases between them. CDR3 amino acids: CASSLVGGNSPLHF. CDR3 coding DNA: TGTGCCAGCAGCTTAGTGGGGGGGAATTCACCCCTCCACTTT.

The V call is TRBV10-3, the J call TRBJ1-3, with TRBD1 matching over 11 bases. J was trimmed by 8 bases and V by 8 bases; bases with no gene match: 8. The CDR3 is made up of 14 amino acids. Germline-derived CDR1 and CDR2 are ENHRY and SYGVKD. The CDR3 sequence is CAIGAGQGAYTIYF. CDR3 sequence (DNA): TGTGCCATCGGAGCAGGACAGGGGGCCTACACCATATATTTT.

The chain recombines TRBV5-1 with TRBJ2-1, with TRBD1 matching 10 bases. Germline CDR1 and CDR2: SGHRS and YFSETQ. The CDR3 contains 17 residues. Trimming cost V 3 bases and J 5 bases; bases outside gene matches: 11. The CDR3, as DNA: TGCGCCAGCAGCTCCCACCCGACAGGGGGCAAAGACAATGAGCAGTTCTTC. Residues: CASSSHPTGGKDNEQFF.